This T cell receptor beta chain derives from a study of spatial heterogeneity in lung cancer. The CDR3 has 16 amino acids. The germline V gene encodes CDR1 DFQATT and CDR2 SNEGSKA (reference sequence). V lost 4 bases and J lost 0; bases outside the gene matches: 12. Single TCR cDNA molecules each had their own unique molecular identifier. TCRdb re-derived calls from the 5' RACE reads in MiXCR, one entry per CDR3 protein. The table includes over 45,000 distinct CDR3 sequences, roughly 5% detected once. This clonotype occurred many times. Time point given: sample taken at primary tumor resection. TCRs were sequenced from unsorted whole RNA of tumor, nontumor lung or PBMC.

This TCR was sampled from a male donor with early-stage non-small cell lung cancer. The source material was PBMCs, sampled at surgery. The chain has TRBV20-1 and TRBJ2-7, with 7 bases that match TRBD1. The DNA for the CDR3 is TGCAGTGCTAATACTCCCGGGACAGTTAACTCCTACGAGCAGTACTTC. This codes for CSANTPGTVNSYEQYF.